The next 30 T cell receptor beta chains were all read from a single sample in a study of tumor-infiltrating lymphocytes in primary liver carcinoma. Unsorted whole blood supplied the RNA, and germline DNA was extracted too. Production of TCR beta cDNA used 400 to 650 ng total RNA together with a constant-region primer. Employing slightly modified ARM-PCR, three nested multiplex PCR rounds were run, and these gave rise to the TCR beta libraries. The first two PCR rounds used TRBV1-TRBV30 primers with a Cbeta primer, approximately 10 cycles each. One entry per CDR3 protein, called by TCRdb with MiXCR from the multiplex PCR reads. The table shows 150,000 to 200,000 distinct CDR3 sequences, with 65% occurring only once. Material: peripheral blood. The receptors here all came from a woman aged 60-70 years with primary liver carcinoma and hepatitis B virus infection.

In the case of this clonotype: An end of the junction does not agree with germline; a read error may underlie this. V is TRBV11-3 and J is TRBJ2-5; the D gene is possibly TRBD2 (7 bases). This CDR3 has 20 residues. The germline V gene encodes CDR1 SGHNT and CDR2 YENEEA. The CDR3 DNA follows: TGCGCCTGCAGCTTAGGGGGACTAACGGTACCCCTCACCTTCCAAGAGACCCAGTACTTC. The encoded protein is CACSLGGLTVPLTFQETQYF.

As regards this clonotype: A much larger clone differs from this one at a single base, so this may be a read error. V gene TRBV10-2 combines with J gene TRBJ1-5; 8 nucleotides line up with TRBD1. In germline, CDR1 is WSHSY, CDR2 SAAADI. The CDR3 contains 13 residues. CDR3 in amino acids: CASRGQGGQPLHF. CDR3 coding DNA: TGCGCCAGCAGAGGACAGGGTGGTCAGCCCCTGCATTTT.

The chain employs TRBV7-9 and TRBJ1-1, with D unresolved. This CDR3 spans 13 amino acids. The germline V gene encodes CDR1 SEHNR and CDR2 FQNEAQ (reference sequence). The V end was cut by 6 bases, the J end by 1 base, with 9 bases between. The CDR3 region has the DNA TGTGCCAGCAGAGACAAGGGGAACACTGAAGCTTTCTTT. Translation gives CASRDKGNTEAFF.

As for this clonotype: No conserved phenylalanine or tryptophan is present at the end of the CDR3, so a read error is the likely explanation. The chain couples TRBV6-6 to TRBJ2-7; TRBD2 aligns across 8 bases. CDR3 length equals 18 residues. The V gene end was trimmed by 0 bases and the J gene end by 6 bases; junction bases not matched to a gene: 16. Looked up from germline, CDR1 is MNHNY and CDR2 is SVGAGI (reference sequence). CDR3 loop: CASSYSRRAAAGVCEQYL. The CDR3 DNA reads TGTGCCAGCAGTTACTCCCGCCGCGCTGCAGCGGGAGTTTGCGAGCAGTACCTC.

The chain combines TRBV24-1 with TRBJ2-2; D is ambiguous. The CDR3 length is 15 residues. Germline CDR1 and CDR2: KGHDR and SFDVKD. DNA for the CDR3: TGTACCATCAGTGTCGGAGCTTTGAACACCGGGGAGCTGTTTTTT. Protein sequence: CTISVGALNTGELFF.

This clonotype was detected once. One end of the junction varies from germline; a read error may be responsible. The V gene is TRBV6-5, the J gene TRBJ1-2; a possible D gene is TRBD1 (5 bases). CDR1 is MNHEY and CDR2 is SVGAGI in the germline V gene. The CDR3 totals 14 residues. Here the CDR3 reads CASRRTRENYDYTF. The CDR3 region has the DNA TGTGCCAGCAGACGGACACGAGAAAACTATGACTACACCTTC.

With regard to this clonotype: Given the absence of the conserved phenylalanine or tryptophan at the CDR3 end, a read error is likely. The rearrangement links TRBV5-1 to TRBJ2-3, with 7 bases identical to TRBD2. Germline assignment: CDR1 SGHRS and CDR2 YFSETQ. The V gene end was trimmed by 0 bases and the J gene end by 1 base; junction bases not matched to a gene: 5. The CDR3 covers 16 residues. CDR3 amino acids: CASSLGGGGGTDTQYL. The CDR3 DNA follows: TGCGCCAGCAGCTTGGGCGGGGGAGGCGGCACAGATACGCAGTATTTG.

In the case of this clonotype: This is likely a read error, given that the CDR3 carries no conserved phenylalanine or tryptophan at its end. The rearrangement uses TRBV6-5 and TRBJ2-7; 8 nucleotides match TRBD1. The V gene's germline CDR1 is MNHEY and CDR2 SVGAGI. There are 14 residues in the CDR3. V lost 6 bases, J lost 7 bases, and 11 bases stayed unmatched. The CDR3 bases are TGTGCCAGCAGACCCTTACCCAGGGGGCCTGAGCAGTACCTC. Translated, it gives CASRPLPRGPEQYL.

This clonotype was seen a single time. A read error may be the cause here, since a much bigger clone is one base away. This sequence joins TRBV6-5 and TRBJ2-7; the D gene is possibly TRBD2 (6 bases). Between the trimmed V and J ends, which lost 5 bases and 0 bases, there was a span of 20 bases. The germline V gene encodes CDR1 MNHEY and CDR2 SVGAGI. This CDR3 is 17 amino acids long. The CDR3 is CASSRSLTGVRSYEQYF. As DNA, the CDR3 is TGTGCCAGCAGTCGCTCGTTAACGGGAGTGCGCTCCTACGAGCAGTACTTC.

Regarding this clonotype: A junction end diverges from the germline sequence, so it may reflect a read error. The V and J genes are TRBV11-2 and TRBJ2-1; 7 nucleotides align to TRBD2. The CDR3 consists of 15 residues. The germline gives CDR1 SGHAT, CDR2 FQNNGV. CDR3 nucleotides: TGTGCCAGCAGCTTCCGGGCGGGAGATTTTAATGAGCAGTTCTTT. The encoded protein is CASSFRAGDFNEQFF.

The chain combines TRBV5-1 with TRBJ2-5; no definite D call. Germline CDR1 is SGHRS and CDR2 is YFSETQ. The CDR3 is 13 residues long. Deletions cut 6 bases from V and 2 bases from J, with 11 bases between. The CDR3 DNA sequence: TGCGCCAGCACGGCCCAACAACAAGAGACCCAGTACTTC. It specifies CASTAQQQETQYF.

The rearrangement uses TRBV5-1 and TRBJ2-7; no definite D call. Germline V gene data show CDR1 as SGHRS and CDR2 as YFSETQ. The germline V and J ends were trimmed by 0 bases and 0 bases, with 7 bases remaining between them. The CDR3 length is 14 residues. CDR3 nucleotides: TGCGCCAGCAGCTTGGCCCTAAACTCCTACGAGCAGTACTTC. Translating it yields CASSLALNSYEQYF.

About this clonotype itself: Possible read error: a much larger clone is one base away. The chain uses TRBV4-1 and TRBJ1-5; D is unclear. Between the trimmed V and J ends, which lost 4 bases and 0 bases, there was a span of 10 bases. The germline CDR1 and CDR2 sequences are MGHRA and YSYEKL. The CDR3 is 15 residues long. The CDR3 nucleotides read TGCGCCAGCAGCCCTCACGCAAGTAGCAATCAGCCCCAGCATTTT. Translating it yields CASSPHASSNQPQHF.

A word on this clonotype: At one boundary the junction diverges from the germline segment, which might be a read error. The chain has TRBV4-1 and TRBJ1-1; D might be TRBD1 (5 bases). The CDR3 has 16 amino acids. In germline, CDR1 is MGHRA, CDR2 YSYEKL. The CDR3 DNA follows: TGCGCCAGCAGCCAACTCCCAGGTGGGGGAGGCACTGAAGCCTTCTTT. Translation: CASSQLPGGGGTEAFF.

This clonotype was seen ten or more times. V is TRBV6-6 and J is TRBJ2-1; D is ambiguous. V dropped 4 bases and J dropped 5 bases, with 6 bases sitting between them. Germline V gene data show CDR1 as MNHNY and CDR2 as SVGAGI (reference sequence). The CDR3 length is 12 residues. The CDR3 DNA is TGTGCCAGCAGTTTCCCCAACAATGAGCAGTTCTTC. It yields the protein CASSFPNNEQFF.

In the case of this clonotype: The junction shows a germline mismatch at one end, possibly a read error. The rearrangement links TRBV29-1 to TRBJ1-4; D is unclear. The CDR3 is 13 residues long. CDR1 and CDR2 from the germline V gene are SQVTM and ANQGSEA. The CDR3 region is CSALSPINEKLSF. The CDR3 DNA sequence: TGCAGCGCGCTTTCTCCAATTAATGAAAAACTGTCTTTC.

This clonotype was counted many times. The J gene is TRBJ2-5, the V gene TRBV12-5; D unclear. Trimming stripped 3 bases from V and 2 bases from J, with 4 bases between. Germline CDR1 LGHNT, CDR2 FRNRAP. This CDR3 is 12 amino acids long. CDR3 in DNA: TGTGCTAGTGGTTTCCATCAAGAGACCCAGTACTTC. As protein: CASGFHQETQYF.

This clonotype was counted ten times or more. The CDR3 DNA reads TGTGCCAGCAGCCAAGTTAGCGGGGAGGACATCACAGATACGCAGTATTTT. Translating it yields CASSQVSGEDITDTQYF. J is TRBJ2-3 and V is TRBV4-2; 8 bases map to TRBD2. The CDR3 consists of 17 residues. The V segment lost 1 base and the J segment 2 bases; nucleotides outside the gene matches: 8. Germline values: CDR1 LGHNA, CDR2 YNFKEQ.

Concerning this clonotype: Given a much more abundant clone one base away, this may be a read error. The V call is TRBV6-5, the J call TRBJ2-5; weak D call: TRBD2 (5 bases). Germline-derived CDR1 and CDR2 are MNHEY and SVGAGI. The CDR3 covers 14 residues. Between the trimmed V and J ends, which lost 5 bases and 4 bases, there was a span of 14 bases. The CDR3 sequence is CASSRESGRETQYF. DNA for the CDR3: TGTGCCAGCAGTCGAGAGTCGGGGAGAGAGACCCAGTACTTC.

As to this clonotype: An end of the junction does not agree with germline; a read error may underlie this. The J gene is TRBJ2-7, the V gene TRBV11-2; TRBD1 matches at 8 bases. Germline assignment: CDR1 SGHAT and CDR2 FQNNGV. The CDR3 sequence is 15 residues long. The CDR3 region is CASSSNGQGAYEQYF. The DNA of the CDR3 is TGTGCTAGCAGCTCCAACGGACAGGGAGCCTACGAGCAGTACTTC. The variable domain in full, completed from reference TRBV11-2 and TRBJ2-7, reads EAGVAQSPRYKIIEKRQSVAFWCNPISGHATLYWYQQILGQGPKLLIQFQNNGVVDDSQLPKDRFSAERLKGVDSTLKIQPAKLEDSAVYLCASSSNGQGAYEQYFGPGTRLTVT.

About this clonotype: A junction boundary mismatches the germline segment, possibly from a read error. V is TRBV6-1 and J is TRBJ2-2; tentative D call: TRBD1 (6 bases). The germline CDR1 and CDR2 sequences are MNHNS and SASEGT. CDR3 length: 15 amino acids. The CDR3 here is CASSRQVLGTGELFF. The CDR3 bases are TGTGCCAGCAGCAGACAGGTGCTGGGCACCGGGGAGCTCTTTTTT.

Concerning this clonotype itself: Given a much more abundant clone one base away, this may be a read error. The rearrangement links TRBV11-1 to TRBJ2-1; D tentatively fits TRBD1 or TRBD2 (5 bases each). Trimming pared 2 bases from V and 6 bases from J, leaving 20 bases between. Germline loops: CDR1 SGHAT, CDR2 FQDESV (reference sequence). CDR3 length: 17 residues. The DNA for the CDR3 is TGTGCCAGCAGCTTAAGATTGGGACCAGCTGGGGGCAATGAGCAGTTCTTC. Its protein is CASSLRLGPAGGNEQFF. Variable domain in full (rest from reference TRBV11-1 and TRBJ2-1): EAEVAQSPRYKITEKSQAVAFWCDPISGHATLYWYRQILGQGPELLVQFQDESVVDDSQLPKDRFSAERLKGVDSTLKIQPAELGDSAMYLCASSLRLGPAGGNEQFFGPGTRLTVL.

V gene TRBV10-2 combines with J gene TRBJ2-7; 10 bases line up with TRBD1. The CDR3 contains 14 residues. V dropped 6 bases and J dropped 5; count of bases not matched to a gene: 7. Germline loops: CDR1 WSHSY, CDR2 SAAADI. In DNA form, the CDR3 reads TGCGCCAGCAGCCGGGACAGGGGTATCGACGAGCAGTACTTC. Translated, it gives CASSRDRGIDEQYF.

As regards this clonotype: A junction end diverges from the germline sequence, so it may reflect a read error. This chain links TRBV7-8 with TRBJ2-3; D is unresolved. CDR3 length: 12 residues. Germline V gene data show CDR1 as SGHVS and CDR2 as FQNEAQ. CDR3 sequence (DNA): TGTGCCACCAGCCAATTCACAGATACGCAGTATTTT. Translation gives CATSQFTDTQYF.

This clonotype was observed a single time. A much larger clone sits a single nucleotide away, making a read error possible. The CDR3: CASSPWEGFRIDEQFF. In DNA, the CDR3 is TGTGCCAGCAGCCCCTGGGAGGGGTTCAGGATTGATGAGCAGTTCTTC. This sequence joins TRBV4-2 and TRBJ2-1; 7 nucleotides match TRBD2. Germline V gene lookup returns CDR1 LGHNA and CDR2 YNFKEQ. Trimming cost V 4 bases and J 8 bases; bases outside gene matches: 14. This CDR3 has 16 residues.

With regard to this clonotype: Relative to the germline gene, one junction end is altered; a read error may explain this. The chain couples TRBV6-5 to TRBJ2-1; tentative D call: TRBD2 (5 bases). The CDR3 totals 13 residues. CDR1 and CDR2 (germline): MNHEY, SVGAGI. The CDR3 loop reads CASSHELDGEQLF. The DNA for the CDR3 is TGTGCCAGCAGCCACGAACTAGACGGTGAGCAGCTCTTC.

This clonotype appeared many times. The rearrangement joins TRBV29-1 to TRBJ2-7; TRBD2 matches at 10 bases. Germline CDR1 and CDR2: SQVTM and ANQGSEA. Germline trimming cut 4 bases from V and 6 bases from J; bases unmatched to any gene: 6. CDR3 length equals 13 residues. DNA for the CDR3: TGCAGCGTTGGGGGGCTAGCGGGAGCCGAGCAGTACTTC. Its protein is CSVGGLAGAEQYF.

This clonotype is deemed medium-sized. The rearrangement uses TRBV11-2 and TRBJ2-5; D not certain. The CDR3 loop spans 13 amino acids. From germline, CDR1 is SGHAT and CDR2 FQNNGV. Trimming removed 4 bases from V and 4 bases from J, with 10 bases in between. The CDR3 nucleotides are TGTGCCAGCAGCTCTCAACGCGGAGAGACCCAGTACTTC. Translation gives CASSSQRGETQYF.

V usage is TRBV5-1 and J usage is TRBJ2-2; D could derive from TRBD1 or TRBD2 (5 bases each). This CDR3 spans 17 amino acids. V was trimmed by 4 bases and J by 9 bases, leaving 25 bases between them. Germline CDR1 and CDR2: SGHRS and YFSETQ. The CDR3 DNA follows: TGCGCCAGCAGCCCCCGAGGGAGAGAAGTCGGGACCAGGGAGCTGTTTTTT. Translation gives CASSPRGREVGTRELFF. The whole variable domain, filled in from reference TRBV5-1 and TRBJ2-2, reads KAGVTQTPRYLIKTRGQQVTLSCSPISGHRSVSWYQQTPGQGLQFLFEYFSETQRNKGNFPGRFSGRQFSNSRSEMNVSTLELGDSALYLCASSPRGREVGTRELFFGEGSRLTVL.

On this clonotype: One end of the junction is discordant with germline, which a read error may explain. The genes are TRBV6-6 and TRBJ2-7; no firm D call. The V gene's germline CDR1 is MNHNY and CDR2 SVGAGI (reference sequence). The CDR3 consists of 13 residues. CDR3 nucleotide sequence: TGTGCCAGCAGTGTCGGTAACTCCTACGAGCACTACTTT. Amino acids: CASSVGNSYEHYF.